This passage covers 30 T cell receptor beta chains from one sample sequenced in a study of naive and memory T cell subsets. Broader study findings: Especially in CD8 cells, naive repertoires contained a few larger clonotypes, possibly CD45RA-re-expressing memory cells.

Both TRBC1 and TRBC2 were covered by a beta constant-region primer of two equimolar oligonucleotides. Nested alpha and beta constant-region primers with the SP2 primer drove four PCR rounds on ligated cDNA. Each CDR3 protein gets one entry after TCRdb re-called the UMI-ligation and nested PCR reads with MiXCR. The sample holds more than 95,000 distinct CDR3 sequences, about 14% seen once. These TCRs are of unknown antigen specificity. Sample: naive CD8+ T cells from blood. These receptors were obtained from a human donor in good health.

The table lists this clonotype with a few counts. The chain recombines TRBV12-2 with TRBJ1-5. TRBV12-2 is a pseudogene segment. This CDR3 contains 13 residues. The CDR3 DNA reads as TGTGCAAGTCGCTTAGCGCCCCATCAGCCCCAGCATTTT. Protein: CASRLAPHQPQHF.

The rearrangement links TRBV19 to TRBJ1-2; unclear D gene. Trimming removed 5 bases at V and 8 bases at J, with 21 bases between. The germline CDR1 and CDR2 sequences are LNHDA and SQIVND (reference sequence). CDR3 length equals 15 residues. The DNA of the CDR3 is TGTGCCAGTAGTTGGACCCTGAGACGGCCGGGAGGCTACACCTTC. Protein: CASSWTLRRPGGYTF.

The chain links TRBV20-1 to TRBJ2-7, with D possibly being TRBD1 (5 bases). CDR1 DFQATT and CDR2 SNEGSKA come from the germline V gene (reference sequence). Trimming removed 1 base at V and 3 bases at J, with 10 bases between. The length of the CDR3 is 13 residues. DNA of the CDR3: TGCAGTGCTAGAGGACAGCAAAGCTACGAGCAGTACTTC. Amino acids: CSARGQQSYEQYF.

The rearrangement uses TRBV9 and TRBJ1-1; TRBD1 is a possible D gene (6 bases). The length of the CDR3 is 13 residues. The V gene's germline CDR1 is SGDLS and CDR2 YYNGEE. Trimming stripped 3 bases from V and 4 bases from J, with 10 bases between. CDR3 sequence reads: CASSEGGGTEAFF. Written as DNA, the CDR3 is TGTGCCAGCAGCGAGGGAGGGGGCACTGAAGCTTTCTTT.

The CDR3 region is CASGPTGYNQPQHF. The DNA for the CDR3 is TGTGCCAGCGGCCCGACAGGTTACAATCAGCCCCAGCATTTT. The gene calls are TRBV27 and TRBJ1-5; the D gene is possibly TRBD1 (6 bases). V lost 8 bases to trimming and J lost 3 bases, with 14 bases between them. The V gene's germline CDR1 is MNHEY and CDR2 SMNVEV (reference sequence). This CDR3 is 14 amino acids long.

Concerning this clonotype itself: A much larger clone lies one base from this, so it may be a read error. The rearrangement links TRBV10-3 to TRBJ2-3, with D possibly being TRBD1 or TRBD2 (6 bases each). Germline V CDR1 and CDR2: ENHRY, SYGVKD. The length of the CDR3 is 13 residues. CDR3 protein: CAISTGGTDTRYF. The CDR3 DNA sequence: TGTGCCATCAGTACCGGGGGCACAGATACGCGGTATTTT.

This clonotype has only a few counts. The chain employs TRBV7-9 and TRBJ2-1; TRBD1 is a possible D gene (6 bases). Germline CDR1 and CDR2: SEHNR and FQNEAQ (reference sequence). V lost 5 bases and J lost 3, with 17 bases in between. The CDR3 covers 16 residues. CDR3 in amino acids: CASSPQGGPDYNEQFF. The CDR3 DNA sequence: TGTGCCAGCAGCCCACAGGGCGGCCCGGACTACAATGAGCAGTTCTTC.

This chain uses TRBV5-1 with TRBJ2-7; 9 bases fit TRBD1. Trimming cost V 3 bases and J 6 bases; bases outside gene matches: 4. The germline CDR1 and CDR2 sequences are SGHRS and YFSETQ. This CDR3 comprises 13 residues. The CDR3 DNA is TGCGCCAGCAGCTCTGGGACAGGGTCCGAGCAGTACTTC. It codes for CASSSGTGSEQYF. The complete variable domain, with remaining parts taken from reference TRBV5-1 and TRBJ2-7, reads KAGVTQTPRYLIKTRGQQVTLSCSPISGHRSVSWYQQTPGQGLQFLFEYFSETQRNKGNFPGRFSGRQFSNSRSEMNVSTLELGDSALYLCASSSGTGSEQYFGPGTRLTVT.

A note on this clonotype: A read error may explain this, as a much larger clone is one base away. The genes are TRBV27 and TRBJ2-7; D tentatively fits TRBD1 or TRBD2 (5 bases each). The CDR3 contains 15 residues. CDR1 and CDR2 (germline): MNHEY, SMNVEV (reference sequence). DNA of the CDR3: TGTGCCAGCGGTTTCGGTGTCGGGGCCTACTACGAGCAGTACTTC. Encoded protein: CASGFGVGAYYEQYF.

DNA for the CDR3: TGTGCCAGCAGCTCGCAGGAAGGCACCGGGGAGCTGTTTTTT. It yields the protein CASSSQEGTGELFF. V and J are TRBV13 and TRBJ2-2, with D unresolved. The germline V and J ends were trimmed by 4 bases and 4 bases, with 10 bases remaining between them. The CDR3 sequence is 14 residues long. CDR1 is PRHDT, CDR2 FYEKMQ, per germline (reference sequence).

The CDR3 DNA is TGTGCCAACCGGGGGCACACCGGGGAGCTGTTTTTT. Encoded protein: CANRGHTGELFF. The chain uses TRBV12-3 or TRBV12-4 and TRBJ2-2, with D possibly being TRBD1 or TRBD2 (6 bases each). V lost 10 bases, J lost 3 bases, and 9 bases lay in between. CDR3 size: 12 residues.

This clonotype came up a few times. The rearrangement uses TRBV28 and TRBJ2-7; perhaps TRBD2 as D (5 bases). The CDR3 covers 13 residues. In germline, CDR1 is MDHEN, CDR2 SYDVKM. The V end lost 11 bases, the J end lost 5 bases, and 19 bases lay between the germline ends. The CDR3 region is CAGGTFLADEQYF. The DNA for the CDR3 is TGTGCCGGAGGAACCTTTCTGGCTGACGAGCAGTACTTC.

The rearrangement joins TRBV7-2 to TRBJ2-1; 7 positions match TRBD1. V lost 1 base to trimming and J lost 2 bases; unmatched junction nucleotides: 2. From germline, CDR1 is SGHTA and CDR2 FQGNSA. The CDR3 has 15 residues. CDR3 sequence (DNA): TGTGCCAGCAGCTTAGACAGGGGAACCTACAATGAGCAGTTCTTC. Its protein is CASSLDRGTYNEQFF.

There are a few counts of this clonotype. This sequence joins TRBV25-1 and TRBJ2-5, with TRBD2 matching over 14 bases. The CDR3 contains 15 residues. Trimming removed 11 bases from V and 4 bases from J; junction bases left unmatched: 9. From germline, CDR1 is MGHDK and CDR2 SYGVNS. CDR3 residues: CASGLAGGPRETQYF. The DNA of the CDR3 is TGTGCCTCAGGACTAGCGGGGGGACCGAGAGAGACCCAGTACTTC.

In its sample, this clonotype was seen many times. The chain uses TRBV12-3 or TRBV12-4 and TRBJ2-1, with TRBD2 identical over 8 bases. The V and J ends lost 10 bases and 1 base, in that order; junction bases with no gene match: 6. This CDR3 region has 14 residues. CDR3: CAIRTSPSYNEQFF. The CDR3 nucleotides are TGTGCCATTCGGACTAGCCCTTCCTACAATGAGCAGTTCTTC.

The rearrangement joins TRBV13 to TRBJ2-3; TRBD2 matches at 9 bases. Germline V lookup: CDR1 PRHDT, CDR2 FYEKMQ (reference sequence). J was trimmed by 2 bases and V by 5 bases; bases with no gene match: 8. This CDR3 region has 16 residues. The CDR3 DNA reads as TGTGCCAGCAGCCCAGGACTAGCGAGCTTCACAGATACGCAGTATTTT. Translated: CASSPGLASFTDTQYF.

The chain combines TRBV29-1 with TRBJ1-2, with a weak D call TRBD1 (5 bases). The CDR3 contains 15 residues. Trimming removed 7 bases at V and 3 bases at J, with 21 bases between. Germline V gene lookup returns CDR1 SQVTM and CDR2 ANQGSEA. The CDR3 is CSAQYLTGSDYGYTF. The DNA of the CDR3 is TGCAGCGCCCAATACCTCACAGGCTCGGACTATGGCTACACCTTC.

The chain is built from TRBV4-2 and TRBJ2-7; tentatively, D is TRBD2 (5 bases). The ends were cut back, 4 bases at V and 4 bases at J, with 20 bases in the middle. CDR1 and CDR2 (germline): LGHNA, YNFKEQ. The CDR3 has 16 residues. CDR3 DNA: TGTGCCAGCAGCCTCGGGGAAGGCTGGGATCGGTACGAGCAGTACTTC. It translates to CASSLGEGWDRYEQYF.

The chain has TRBV6-5 and TRBJ2-5; TRBD2 matches at 8 bases. V shed 5 bases and J 2 bases; nucleotides not matched to a gene: 13. Looked up from germline, CDR1 is MNHEY and CDR2 is SVGAGI. CDR3 size: 17 residues. Here the CDR3 DNA reads TGTGCCAGCAGTACTTACCCGGGAGGGCCGTCACAAGAGACCCAGTACTTC. Protein sequence: CASSTYPGGPSQETQYF.

This clonotype was seen ten or more times. The J gene is TRBJ2-1, the V gene TRBV4-3, with D possibly being TRBD2 (6 bases). The CDR3 consists of 18 residues. Germline CDR1 LGHNA, CDR2 YSLEER. Deletions cut 0 bases from V and 3 bases from J, with 18 bases between. DNA of the CDR3: TGCGCCAGCAGCCAAGATCCAACCGTCCGGGAGTTCTACAATGAGCAGTTCTTC. Translated, it gives CASSQDPTVREFYNEQFF.

The chain is built from TRBV20-1 and TRBJ2-1; no clear D gene. V was trimmed by 3 bases and J by 3 bases, leaving 9 bases between them. Germline V gene data show CDR1 as DFQATT and CDR2 as SNEGSKA (reference sequence). There are 13 residues in the CDR3. CDR3 sequence: CSARAIDYNEQFF. The CDR3 nucleotides are TGCAGTGCTAGGGCGATAGACTACAATGAGCAGTTCTTC.

In this sample, this clonotype turned up a few times. V and J are TRBV4-3 and TRBJ2-1; D remains ambiguous. V was shortened by 2 bases and J by 7 bases, with 12 bases between the two germline ends. The length of the CDR3 is 14 residues. CDR1 and CDR2 from the germline V gene are LGHNA and YSLEER. CDR3 protein: CASSQSRTPNEQFF. DNA for the CDR3: TGCGCCAGCAGCCAATCCCGGACCCCTAATGAGCAGTTCTTC.

The rearrangement uses TRBV7-9 and TRBJ2-4; TRBD1 matches at 7 bases. Losses at the gene ends were 5 bases for V and 5 bases for J; bases not matched to a gene: 6. From germline, CDR1 is SEHNR and CDR2 FQNEAQ (reference sequence). The CDR3 covers 14 residues. The CDR3 DNA follows: TGTGCCAGCAGCGCGCGACAGGGAGAAAACATTCAGTACTTC. This gives the protein CASSARQGENIQYF.

The chain combines TRBV4-3 with TRBJ1-4; TRBD1 agrees at 7 bases. Germline lookup yields CDR1 LGHNA and CDR2 YSLEER. The V and J ends lost 4 bases and 5 bases, in that order; junction bases with no gene match: 7. This CDR3 contains 15 residues. Here the CDR3 reads CASSRSDRTNEKLFF. The CDR3 DNA reads as TGCGCCAGCAGCCGATCGGACAGGACCAATGAAAAACTGTTTTTT.

The J gene is TRBJ2-5, the V gene TRBV24-1; weak D call: TRBD2 (6 bases). V lost 5 bases and J 4 bases, leaving 19 bases between the germline ends. The CDR3 has 16 residues. Germline V gene data show CDR1 as KGHDR and CDR2 as SFDVKD. The DNA for the CDR3 is TGTGCCACCAGTGCCTCAAGCGGGCGAGCGGGAGAGACCCAGTACTTC. Amino acids: CATSASSGRAGETQYF.

J is TRBJ2-3 and V is TRBV15; tentatively, D is TRBD2 (6 bases). V lost 11 bases and J lost 4, with 16 bases in between. The germline V gene encodes CDR1 LNHNV and CDR2 YYDKDF (reference sequence). There are 13 residues in the CDR3. CDR3 region: CASRGAGSDTQYF. In DNA form, the CDR3 reads TGTGCCTCCCGCGGGGCCGGTTCAGATACGCAGTATTTT. Full variable domain (rest looked up from reference TRBV15 and TRBJ2-3): DAMVIQNPRYQVTQFGKPVTLSCSQTLNHNVMYWYQQKSSQAPKLLFHYYDKDFNNEADTPDNFQSRRPNTSFCFLDIRSPGLGDTAMYLCASRGAGSDTQYFGPGTRLTVL.

The CDR3 reads CASSYLTGQGAIGTDTQYF. The CDR3 bases are TGTGCCAGCAGCTATCTAACGGGACAGGGGGCAATTGGGACAGATACGCAGTATTTT. The rearrangement joins TRBV3-1 to TRBJ2-3, with TRBD1 matching over 12 bases. CDR1 and CDR2 from the germline V gene are LGHDT and YNNKEL (reference sequence). The V segment lost 5 bases and the J segment 3 bases; nucleotides outside the gene matches: 15. CDR3 length: 19 amino acids.

In its sample, this clonotype was seen a few times. This chain connects TRBV12-3 or TRBV12-4 to TRBJ2-5; D possibly corresponds to TRBD1 (6 bases). This CDR3 spans 14 amino acids. V was pared by 8 bases and J by 4 bases, with 17 bases between. DNA for the CDR3: TGTGCCAGCTCCGATAGGGGGATGGGAGAGACCCAGTACTTC. Its protein product is CASSDRGMGETQYF.

The chain is built from TRBV24-1 and TRBJ2-2; D might be TRBD2 (6 bases). Trimming cost V 2 bases and J 0 bases, with 12 bases left between them. The CDR3 length is 17 residues. Germline-derived CDR1 and CDR2 are KGHDR and SFDVKD. The DNA for the CDR3 is TGTGCCACCAGTGATTCCGGGATAGCGGCGAACACCGGGGAGCTGTTTTTT. It yields the protein CATSDSGIAANTGELFF.

In its sample, this clonotype was seen a few times. The genes are TRBV9 and TRBJ2-2, with D tentatively TRBD1 (7 bases). This CDR3 has 15 residues. Germline V gene lookup returns CDR1 SGDLS and CDR2 YYNGEE. V was cut by 5 bases and J by 7 bases, with 18 bases left in between. The CDR3 region is CASRRQGGLDGELFF. The CDR3 DNA is TGTGCCAGCAGACGACAGGGAGGTTTAGACGGGGAGCTGTTTTTT.